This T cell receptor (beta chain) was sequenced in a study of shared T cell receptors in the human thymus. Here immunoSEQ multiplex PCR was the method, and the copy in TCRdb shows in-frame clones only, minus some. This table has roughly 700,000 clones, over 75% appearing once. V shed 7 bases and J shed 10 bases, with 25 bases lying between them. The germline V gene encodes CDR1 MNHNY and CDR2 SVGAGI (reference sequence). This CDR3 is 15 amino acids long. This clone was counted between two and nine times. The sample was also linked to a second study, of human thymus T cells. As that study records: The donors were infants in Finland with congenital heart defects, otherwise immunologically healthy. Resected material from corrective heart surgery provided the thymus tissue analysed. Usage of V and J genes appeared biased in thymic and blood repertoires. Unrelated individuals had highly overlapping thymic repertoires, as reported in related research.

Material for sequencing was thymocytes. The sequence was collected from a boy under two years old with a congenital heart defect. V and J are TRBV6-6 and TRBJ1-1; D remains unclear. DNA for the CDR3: TGTGCCAGCACTCCCCCCGGAGGGTTGGGTGGTGCAGCTTTCTTT. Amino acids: CASTPPGGLGGAAFF.